These T cell receptor beta chains were read from a single sample in a study of T cell clones after liver transplantation. Clones were sequenced by immunoSEQ multiplex PCR, and TCRdb holds only the in-frame ones, with some missing. The sample lists some 80,000 clones, 65% to 85% occurring once. The sequencing here drew on CD4+ T cells from blood, taken approximately 45 months after liver transplant. The receptors were gathered from a human patient who received a liver transplant. Some T cells here may be from the graft donor. Each CDR3 is given with its conserved first and last residue. Each record gives: D gene, V gene, CDR3 protein. A D gene is named only where the DNA matches it firmly.

. TRBV7-8 CASSFPSNEKLFF
. TRBV2 CASGGEYSNQPQHF
. TRBV4-3 CASSRNGQGGFRDTQYF
. TRBV28 CASSLIPGSAFF
TRBD2 TRBV11-3 CASSLTGGVGNEQFF
TRBD1 TRBV18 CASSQSGTAYEQYF
TRBD1 TRBV18 CASSDRVEKAFF
TRBD2 TRBV5-4 CASSPLTSGMQETQYF
. TRBV7-9 CASRSKLEETQYF
. TRBV6-5 CASRPGRHLNTEAFF
TRBD2 TRBV7-2 CASSRNPRTSGRGNEQFF
TRBD1 TRBV6-5 CASRTGNSGNTIYF
TRBD2 TRBV28 CASSLPLVGTTTYEQYF
TRBD2 TRBV29-1 CSVAPGLGLGETQYF